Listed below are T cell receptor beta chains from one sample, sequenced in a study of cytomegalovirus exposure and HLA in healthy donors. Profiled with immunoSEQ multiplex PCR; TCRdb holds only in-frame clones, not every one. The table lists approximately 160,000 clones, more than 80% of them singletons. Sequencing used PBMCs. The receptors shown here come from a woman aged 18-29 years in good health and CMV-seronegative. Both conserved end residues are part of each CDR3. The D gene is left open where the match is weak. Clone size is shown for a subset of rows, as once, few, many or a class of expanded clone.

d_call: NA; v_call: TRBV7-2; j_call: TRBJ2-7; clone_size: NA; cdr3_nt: TGTGCCAGCAGCATCGGAGGGTCCTACGAGCAGTACTTC; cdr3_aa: CASSIGGSYEQYF
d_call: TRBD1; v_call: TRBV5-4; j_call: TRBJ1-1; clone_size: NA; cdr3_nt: TGTGCCAGCCGACAGGGAGGTATAGCGGACACTGAAGCTTTCTTT; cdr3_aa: CASRQGGIADTEAFF
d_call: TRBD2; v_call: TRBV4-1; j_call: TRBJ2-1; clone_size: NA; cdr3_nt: TGCGCCAGCAGCGCAGGGACTAGCCGCTACAATGAGCAGTTCTTC; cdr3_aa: CASSAGTSRYNEQFF
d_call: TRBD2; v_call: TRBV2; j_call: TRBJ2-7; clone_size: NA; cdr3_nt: TGTGCCAGCAGTGAAGGTGGCGGGAGGCCGTACTTC; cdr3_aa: CASSEGGGRPYF
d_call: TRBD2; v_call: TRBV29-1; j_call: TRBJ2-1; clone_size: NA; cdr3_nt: TGCAGCGTTGAGTTGGCGGGAGGGCCGGATGAGCAGTTCTTC; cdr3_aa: CSVELAGGPDEQFF
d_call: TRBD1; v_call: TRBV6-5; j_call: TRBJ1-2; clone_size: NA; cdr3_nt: TGTGCCAGCAGTTACTTTGGGACAGGGGATGGCTACACCTTC; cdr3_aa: CASSYFGTGDGYTF
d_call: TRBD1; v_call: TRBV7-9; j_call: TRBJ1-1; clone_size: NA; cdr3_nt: TGTGCCAGCAGCTTGGGGGACAGTACGAACACTGAAGCTTTCTTT; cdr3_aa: CASSLGDSTNTEAFF
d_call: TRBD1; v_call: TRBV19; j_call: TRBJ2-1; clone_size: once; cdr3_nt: TGTGCCAGTACGGGATGGCGGACAGGGGGCTCCTACAATGAGCAGTTCTTC; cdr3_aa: CASTGWRTGGSYNEQFF
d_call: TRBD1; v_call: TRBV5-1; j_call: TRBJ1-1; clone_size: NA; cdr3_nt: TGCGCCAGCAGCTTGGGACAGGGTGGCGGAATGAACACTGAAGCTTTCTTT; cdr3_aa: CASSLGQGGGMNTEAFF
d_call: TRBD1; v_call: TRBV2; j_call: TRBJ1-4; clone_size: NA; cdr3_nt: TGTGCCAGCACCCGGACCGGGACAGGGGGAAGGGGTGAAAAACTGTTTTTT; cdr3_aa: CASTRTGTGGRGEKLFF
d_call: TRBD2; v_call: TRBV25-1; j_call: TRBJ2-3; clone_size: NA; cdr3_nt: TGTGCCAGCAGACCCTTTCCAGCGGGAGAGGCAGATACGCAGTATTTT; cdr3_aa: CASRPFPAGEADTQYF
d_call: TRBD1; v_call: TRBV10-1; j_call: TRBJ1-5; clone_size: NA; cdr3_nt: TGCGCCAGCCTCCAGACAGGGGAGGTCGATAATCAGCCCCAGCATTTT; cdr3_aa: CASLQTGEVDNQPQHF
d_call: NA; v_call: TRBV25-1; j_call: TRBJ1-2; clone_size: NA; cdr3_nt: TGTGCCAGCAGTCGCGGGATTGGGCAGAACCTTAACTATGGCTACACCTTC; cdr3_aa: CASSRGIGQNLNYGYTF
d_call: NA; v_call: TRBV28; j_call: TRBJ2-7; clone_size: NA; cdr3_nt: TGTGCCAGCAGTGATAGCGGAAGCTCCTACGAGCAGTACTTC; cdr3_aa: CASSDSGSSYEQYF
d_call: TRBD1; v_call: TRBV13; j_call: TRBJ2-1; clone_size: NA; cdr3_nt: TGTGCCAGCAGCTTAAGATTGACAGGGGTAAAATTAGTTAATGAGCAGTTCTTC; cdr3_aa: CASSLRLTGVKLVNEQFF
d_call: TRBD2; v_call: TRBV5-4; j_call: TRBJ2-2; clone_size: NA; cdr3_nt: TGTGCCAGCAGCACCGGACTAGCGGGGACCGGGGAGCTGTTTTTT; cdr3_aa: CASSTGLAGTGELFF
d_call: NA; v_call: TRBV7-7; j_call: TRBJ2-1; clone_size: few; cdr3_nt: TGTGCTAGCAGCTTAGTCGCCCCTCCCATGGCGGGATACAATGAGCAGTTCTTC; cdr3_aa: CASSLVAPPMAGYNEQFF
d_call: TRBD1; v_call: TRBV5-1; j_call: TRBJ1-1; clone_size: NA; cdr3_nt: TGCGCCAGCAGCCTCGGTCAGGGGGCCACTGAAGCTTTCTTT; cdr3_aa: CASSLGQGATEAFF
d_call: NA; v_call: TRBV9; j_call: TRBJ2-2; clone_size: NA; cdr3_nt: TGTGCCAGCAGCGGGGAGGTTACGAACACCGGGGAGCTGTTTTTT; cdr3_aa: CASSGEVTNTGELFF
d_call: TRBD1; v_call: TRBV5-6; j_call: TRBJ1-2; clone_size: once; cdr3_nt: TGTGCCAGCAGCTTGGCAGGGGGGCATGGCTACACCTTC; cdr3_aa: CASSLAGGHGYTF
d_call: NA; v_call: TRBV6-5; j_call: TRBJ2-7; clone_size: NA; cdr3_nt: TGTGCCAGCAGTTACGGGGGGGGACATTACGAGCAGTACTTC; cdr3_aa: CASSYGGGHYEQYF
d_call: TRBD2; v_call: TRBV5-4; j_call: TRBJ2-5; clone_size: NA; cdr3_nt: TGTGCCAGCAGCTTGGTATCTGCGGGAGGTGAGACCCAGTACTTC; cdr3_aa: CASSLVSAGGETQYF
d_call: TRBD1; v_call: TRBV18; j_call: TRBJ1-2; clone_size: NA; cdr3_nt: TGTGCCAGCTCAACCCTAGACAGGGGAGACGGCTACACCTTC; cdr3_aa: CASSTLDRGDGYTF
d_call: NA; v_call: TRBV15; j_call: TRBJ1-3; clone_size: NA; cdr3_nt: TGTGCCACCAGCAGAGGACGACAGGCTGGAAACACCATATATTTT; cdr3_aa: CATSRGRQAGNTIYF
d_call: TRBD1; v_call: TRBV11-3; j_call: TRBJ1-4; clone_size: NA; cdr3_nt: TGTGCCAGCAGCTCTGGACAGGGTCCTAATGAAAAACTGTTTTTT; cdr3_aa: CASSSGQGPNEKLFF
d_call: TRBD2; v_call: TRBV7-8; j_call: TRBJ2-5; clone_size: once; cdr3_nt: TGTGCCAGCAGCTTAGGCCTAGCGGGAGAGACCCAGTACTTC; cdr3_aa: CASSLGLAGETQYF
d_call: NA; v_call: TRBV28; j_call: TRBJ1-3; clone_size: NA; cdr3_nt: TGTGCCATCACTGCTGGAAACACCATATATTTT; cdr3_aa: CAITAGNTIYF
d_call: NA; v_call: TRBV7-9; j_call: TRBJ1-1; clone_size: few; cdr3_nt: TGTGCCAGCAGCGGGTCAGGGAACACTGAAGCTTTCTTT; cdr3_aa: CASSGSGNTEAFF
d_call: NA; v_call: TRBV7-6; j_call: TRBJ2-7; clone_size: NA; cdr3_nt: TGTGCCAGCAGCTTAGCGGGAGGACCTTACGAGCAGTACTTC; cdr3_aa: CASSLAGGPYEQYF
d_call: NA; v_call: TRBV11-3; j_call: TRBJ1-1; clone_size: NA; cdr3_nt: TGTGCCAGCAGCCCCATCCAGGGTGGCACTGAAGCTTTCTTT; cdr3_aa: CASSPIQGGTEAFF
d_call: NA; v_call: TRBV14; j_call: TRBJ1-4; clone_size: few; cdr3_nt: TGTGCCAGCAGCCTAGACCCCTACGGGAATGAAAAACTGTTTTTT; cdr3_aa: CASSLDPYGNEKLFF
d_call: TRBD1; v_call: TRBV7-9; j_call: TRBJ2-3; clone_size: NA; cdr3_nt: TGTGCCAGCAGCACGCGGGACAGGGAGTCGGATACGCAGTATTTT; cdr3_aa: CASSTRDRESDTQYF
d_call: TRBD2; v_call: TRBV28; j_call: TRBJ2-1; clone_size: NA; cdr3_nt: TGTGCCAGCAGACTACTAGCGGGAGCATACAATGAGCAGTTCTTC; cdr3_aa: CASRLLAGAYNEQFF
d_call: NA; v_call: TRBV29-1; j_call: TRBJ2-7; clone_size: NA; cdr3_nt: TGCAGCGTTGAACGGGGTCGGGGCGAGCAGTACTTC; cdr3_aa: CSVERGRGEQYF
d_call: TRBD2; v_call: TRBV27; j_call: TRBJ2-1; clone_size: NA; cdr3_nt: TGTGCCAGCAGCCCCGAGGGGACTAGCGGGAGAGATGGGCAGTTCTTC; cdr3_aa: CASSPEGTSGRDGQFF
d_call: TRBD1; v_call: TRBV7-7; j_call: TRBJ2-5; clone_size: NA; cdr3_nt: TGTGCTAGCAGCCCCCTGACAGGGGGCTTAGGGGAGACCCAGTACTTC; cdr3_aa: CASSPLTGGLGETQYF
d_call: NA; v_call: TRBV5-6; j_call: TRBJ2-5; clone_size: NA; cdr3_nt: TGTGCCAGCAGCTTGGCCGCAGGGTGGGGGGAAGAGACCCAGTACTTC; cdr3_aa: CASSLAAGWGEETQYF
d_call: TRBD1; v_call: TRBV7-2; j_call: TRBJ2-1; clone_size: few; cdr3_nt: TGTGCCAGCAGCTTACTTCGGGGACAGGGGAACAATGAGCAGTTCTTC; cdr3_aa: CASSLLRGQGNNEQFF
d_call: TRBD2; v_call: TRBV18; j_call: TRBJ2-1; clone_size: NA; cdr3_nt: TGTGCCAGCTCACCACCGAGCGGGAGAGGTAATGAGCAGTTCTTC; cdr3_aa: CASSPPSGRGNEQFF
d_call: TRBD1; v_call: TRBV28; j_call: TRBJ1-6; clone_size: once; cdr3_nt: TGTGCCAGCGGGATCCGGGACAGGGAGACATCACCCCTCCACTTT; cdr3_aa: CASGIRDRETSPLHF
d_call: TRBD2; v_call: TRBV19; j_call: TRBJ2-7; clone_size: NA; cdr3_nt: TGTGCCACCGGGACTAGCGTCTACGAGCAGTACTTC; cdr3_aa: CATGTSVYEQYF
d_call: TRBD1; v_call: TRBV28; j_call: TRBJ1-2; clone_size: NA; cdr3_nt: TGTGCCAGCAACAGACGACAGGGGACTGGCTACACCTTC; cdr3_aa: CASNRRQGTGYTF
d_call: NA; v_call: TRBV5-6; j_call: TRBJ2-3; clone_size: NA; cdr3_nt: TGTGCCAGCAGCTTGACGAGGCCGGATACGCAGTATTTT; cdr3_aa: CASSLTRPDTQYF
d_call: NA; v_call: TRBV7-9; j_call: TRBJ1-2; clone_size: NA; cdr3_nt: TGTGCCAGCAGCTTAGCGATAGCAGCTGAAGGCGGCTACACCTTC; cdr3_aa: CASSLAIAAEGGYTF
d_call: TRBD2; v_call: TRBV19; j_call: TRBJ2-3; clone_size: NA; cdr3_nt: TGTGCCAGTAGAAGAGCGGGAAGCACAGATACGCAGTATTTT; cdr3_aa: CASRRAGSTDTQYF
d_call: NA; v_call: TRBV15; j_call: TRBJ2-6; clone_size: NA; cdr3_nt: TGTGCCACCAGCAATTATACAGGGTCTGGGGCCAACGTCCTGACTTTC; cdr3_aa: CATSNYTGSGANVLTF
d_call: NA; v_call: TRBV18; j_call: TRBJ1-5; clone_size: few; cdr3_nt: TGTGCCAGCTCACCCGTTGTAGAGGGCCGGCCCCAGCATTTT; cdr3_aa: CASSPVVEGRPQHF
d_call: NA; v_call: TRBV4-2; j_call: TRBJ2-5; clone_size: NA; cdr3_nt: TGTGCCAGCAGCCCAAGACTAGACTCACAAGAGACCCAGTACTTC; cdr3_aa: CASSPRLDSQETQYF
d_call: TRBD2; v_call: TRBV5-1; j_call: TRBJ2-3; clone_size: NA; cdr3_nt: TGCGCCAGCAGCTTGGTGCGGGAGGGTTTAGATACGCAGTATTTT; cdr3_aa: CASSLVREGLDTQYF
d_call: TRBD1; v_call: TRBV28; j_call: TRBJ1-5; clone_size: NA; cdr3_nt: TGTGCCAGCAGTTCCGGAAAACAGGGGAGCAATCAGCCCCAGCATTTT; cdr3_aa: CASSSGKQGSNQPQHF